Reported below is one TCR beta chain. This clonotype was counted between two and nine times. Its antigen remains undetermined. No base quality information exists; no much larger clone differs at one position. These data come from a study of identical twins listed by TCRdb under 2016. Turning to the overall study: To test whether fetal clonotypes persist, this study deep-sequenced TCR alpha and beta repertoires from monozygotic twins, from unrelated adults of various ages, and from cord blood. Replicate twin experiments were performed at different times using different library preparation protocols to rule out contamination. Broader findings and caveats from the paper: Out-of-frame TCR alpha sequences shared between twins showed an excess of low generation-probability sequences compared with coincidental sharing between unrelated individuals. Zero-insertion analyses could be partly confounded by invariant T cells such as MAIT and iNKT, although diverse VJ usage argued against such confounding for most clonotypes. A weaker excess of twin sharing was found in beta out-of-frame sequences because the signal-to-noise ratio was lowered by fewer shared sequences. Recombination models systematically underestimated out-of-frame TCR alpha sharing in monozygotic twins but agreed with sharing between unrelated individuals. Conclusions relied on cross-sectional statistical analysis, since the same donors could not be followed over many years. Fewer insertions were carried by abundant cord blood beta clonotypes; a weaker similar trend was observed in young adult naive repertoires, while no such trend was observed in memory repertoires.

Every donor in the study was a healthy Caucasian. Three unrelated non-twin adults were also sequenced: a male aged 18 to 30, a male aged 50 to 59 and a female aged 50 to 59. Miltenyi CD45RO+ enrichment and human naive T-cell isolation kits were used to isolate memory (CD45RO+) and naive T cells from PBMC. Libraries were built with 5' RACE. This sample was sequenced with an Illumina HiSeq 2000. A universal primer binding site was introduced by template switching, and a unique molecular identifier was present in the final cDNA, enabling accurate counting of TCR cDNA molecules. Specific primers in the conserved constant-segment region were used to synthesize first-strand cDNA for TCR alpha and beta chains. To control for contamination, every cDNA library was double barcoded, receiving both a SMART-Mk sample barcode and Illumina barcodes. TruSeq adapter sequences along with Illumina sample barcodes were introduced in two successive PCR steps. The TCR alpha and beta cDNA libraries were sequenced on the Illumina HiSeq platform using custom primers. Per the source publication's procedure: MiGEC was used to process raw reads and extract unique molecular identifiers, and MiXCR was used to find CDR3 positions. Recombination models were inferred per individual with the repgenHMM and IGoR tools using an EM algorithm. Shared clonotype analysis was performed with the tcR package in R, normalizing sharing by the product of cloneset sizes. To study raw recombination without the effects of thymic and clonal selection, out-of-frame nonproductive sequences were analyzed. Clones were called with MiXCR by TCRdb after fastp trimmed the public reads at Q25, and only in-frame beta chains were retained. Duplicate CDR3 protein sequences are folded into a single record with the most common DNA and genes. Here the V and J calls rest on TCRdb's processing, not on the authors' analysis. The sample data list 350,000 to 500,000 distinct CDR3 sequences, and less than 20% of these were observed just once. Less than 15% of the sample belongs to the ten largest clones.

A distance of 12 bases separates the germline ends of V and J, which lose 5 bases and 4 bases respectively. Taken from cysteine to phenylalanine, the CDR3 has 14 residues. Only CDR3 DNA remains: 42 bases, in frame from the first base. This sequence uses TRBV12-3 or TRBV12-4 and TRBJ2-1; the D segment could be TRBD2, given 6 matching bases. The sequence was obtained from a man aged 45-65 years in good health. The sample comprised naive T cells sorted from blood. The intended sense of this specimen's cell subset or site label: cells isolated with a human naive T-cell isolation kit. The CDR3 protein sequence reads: CASSRDSGYNEQFF. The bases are TGTGCCAGCAGTCGGGATAGCGGTTACAATGAGCAGTTCTTC.